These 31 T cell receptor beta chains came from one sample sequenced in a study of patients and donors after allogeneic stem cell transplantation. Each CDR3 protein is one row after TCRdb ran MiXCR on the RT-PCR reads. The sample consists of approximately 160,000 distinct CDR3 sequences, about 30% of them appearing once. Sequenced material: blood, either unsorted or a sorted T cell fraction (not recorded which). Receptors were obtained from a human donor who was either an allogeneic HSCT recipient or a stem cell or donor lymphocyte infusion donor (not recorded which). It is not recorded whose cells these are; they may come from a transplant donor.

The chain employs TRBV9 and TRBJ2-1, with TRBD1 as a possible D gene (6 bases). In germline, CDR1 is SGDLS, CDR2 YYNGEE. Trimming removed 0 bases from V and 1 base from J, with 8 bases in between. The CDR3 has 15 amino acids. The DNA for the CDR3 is TGTGCCAGCAGCGTAGAGCAGGGGTCCTACAATGAGCAGTTCTTC. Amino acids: CASSVEQGSYNEQFF.

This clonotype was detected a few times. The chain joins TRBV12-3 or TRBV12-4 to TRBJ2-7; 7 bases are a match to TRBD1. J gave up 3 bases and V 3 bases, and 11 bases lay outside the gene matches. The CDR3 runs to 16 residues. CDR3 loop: CASSFEEGTELYEQYF. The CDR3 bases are TGTGCCAGCAGTTTCGAAGAAGGGACAGAGCTCTACGAGCAGTACTTC.

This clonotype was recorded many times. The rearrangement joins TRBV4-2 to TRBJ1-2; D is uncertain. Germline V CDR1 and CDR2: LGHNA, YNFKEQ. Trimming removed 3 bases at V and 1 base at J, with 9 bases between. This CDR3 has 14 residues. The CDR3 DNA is TGTGCCAGCAGCCATGGGAGAAATAACTATGGCTACACCTTC. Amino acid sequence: CASSHGRNNYGYTF.

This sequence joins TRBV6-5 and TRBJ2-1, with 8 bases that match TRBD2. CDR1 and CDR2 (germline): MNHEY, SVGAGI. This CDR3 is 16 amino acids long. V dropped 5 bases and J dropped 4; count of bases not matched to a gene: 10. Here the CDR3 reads CASSPIAGSPYNEQFF. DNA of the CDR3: TGTGCCAGCAGTCCTATAGCGGGATCTCCTTACAATGAGCAGTTCTTC.

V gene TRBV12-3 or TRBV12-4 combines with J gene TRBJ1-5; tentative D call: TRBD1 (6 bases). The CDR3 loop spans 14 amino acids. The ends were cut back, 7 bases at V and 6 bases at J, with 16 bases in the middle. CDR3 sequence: CASKPGGAGQPQHF. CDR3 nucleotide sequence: TGTGCCAGCAAACCGGGGGGCGCGGGTCAGCCCCAGCATTTT.

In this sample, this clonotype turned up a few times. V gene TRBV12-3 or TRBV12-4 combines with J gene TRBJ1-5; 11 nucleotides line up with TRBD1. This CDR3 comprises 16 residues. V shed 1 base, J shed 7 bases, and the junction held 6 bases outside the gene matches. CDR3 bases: TGTGCCAGCAGTTTAGGGACAGGGGGCAGTGGACAGCCCCAGCATTTT. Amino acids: CASSLGTGGSGQPQHF.

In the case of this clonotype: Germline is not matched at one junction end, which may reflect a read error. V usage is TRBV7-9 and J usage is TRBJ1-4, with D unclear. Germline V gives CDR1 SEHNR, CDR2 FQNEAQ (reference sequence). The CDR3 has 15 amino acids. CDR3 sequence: CASSLGRIFNEKLFF. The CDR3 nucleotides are TGTGCCAGCAGTTTAGGGCGGATATTTAATGAAAAACTGTTTTTT.

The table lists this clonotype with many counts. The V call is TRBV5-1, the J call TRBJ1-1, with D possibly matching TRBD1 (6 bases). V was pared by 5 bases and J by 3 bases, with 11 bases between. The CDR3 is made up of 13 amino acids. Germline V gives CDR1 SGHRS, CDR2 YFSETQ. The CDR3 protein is CASSAEGDTEAFF. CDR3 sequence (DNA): TGCGCCAGCAGTGCCGAGGGGGACACTGAAGCTTTCTTT.

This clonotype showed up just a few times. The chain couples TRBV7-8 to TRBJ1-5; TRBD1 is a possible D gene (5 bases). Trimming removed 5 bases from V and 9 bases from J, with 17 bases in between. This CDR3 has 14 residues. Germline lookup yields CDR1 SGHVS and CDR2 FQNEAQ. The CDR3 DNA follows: TGTGCCAGCAGCGCTGGGGACGGGAATTGGCCCCAGCATTTT. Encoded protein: CASSAGDGNWPQHF.

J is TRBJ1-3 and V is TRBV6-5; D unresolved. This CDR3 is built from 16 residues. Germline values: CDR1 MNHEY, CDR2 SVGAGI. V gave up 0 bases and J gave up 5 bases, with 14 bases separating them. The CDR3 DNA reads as TGTGCCAGCAGTTACTCGGTGCGGGGTAGACGAAACACCATATATTTT. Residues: CASSYSVRGRRNTIYF.

This CDR3 reads CATSDLNRGMETQYF. The CDR3 DNA sequence: TGTGCCACCAGTGATTTGAACAGGGGGATGGAGACCCAGTACTTC. The chain is built from TRBV24-1 and TRBJ2-5; 8 bases agree with TRBD1. CDR3 size: 15 residues. CDR1 and CDR2 (germline): KGHDR, SFDVKD. Unmatched junction bases numbered 4, after V lost 0 bases and J lost 5 bases.

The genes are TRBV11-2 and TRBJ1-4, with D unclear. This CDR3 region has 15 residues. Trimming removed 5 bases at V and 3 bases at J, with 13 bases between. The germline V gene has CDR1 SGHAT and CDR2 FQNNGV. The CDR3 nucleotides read TGTGCCAGCAGCCCCTACAGCTATCCTAATGAAAAACTGTTTTTT. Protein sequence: CASSPYSYPNEKLFF. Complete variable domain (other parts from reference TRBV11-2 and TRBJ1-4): EAGVAQSPRYKIIEKRQSVAFWCNPISGHATLYWYQQILGQGPKLLIQFQNNGVVDDSQLPKDRFSAERLKGVDSTLKIQPAKLEDSAVYLCASSPYSYPNEKLFFGSGTQLSVL.

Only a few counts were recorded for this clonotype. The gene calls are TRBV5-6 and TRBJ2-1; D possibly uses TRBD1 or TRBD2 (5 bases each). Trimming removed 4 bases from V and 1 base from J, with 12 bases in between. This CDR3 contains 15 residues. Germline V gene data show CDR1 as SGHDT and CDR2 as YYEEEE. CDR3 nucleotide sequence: TGTGCCAGCAGCCCCGTATGGGGGTCCTACAATGAGCAGTTCTTC. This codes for CASSPVWGSYNEQFF.

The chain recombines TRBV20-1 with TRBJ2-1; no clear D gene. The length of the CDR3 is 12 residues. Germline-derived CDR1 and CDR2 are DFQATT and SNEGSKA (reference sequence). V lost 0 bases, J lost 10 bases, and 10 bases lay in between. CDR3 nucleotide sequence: TGCAGTGCTAGAGATCAAATCGCCGAGCAGTTCTTC. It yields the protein CSARDQIAEQFF.

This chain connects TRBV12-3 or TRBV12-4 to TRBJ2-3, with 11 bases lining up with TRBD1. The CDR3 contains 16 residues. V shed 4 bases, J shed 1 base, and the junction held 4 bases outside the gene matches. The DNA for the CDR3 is TGTGCCAGCAGTTACGGACAGGGGGCAGGCACAGATACGCAGTATTTT. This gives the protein CASSYGQGAGTDTQYF.

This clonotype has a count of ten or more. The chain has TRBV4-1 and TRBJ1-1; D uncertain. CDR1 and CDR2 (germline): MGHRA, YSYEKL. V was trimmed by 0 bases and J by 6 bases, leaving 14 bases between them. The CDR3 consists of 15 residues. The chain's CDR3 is CASSQDYGIVAEAFF. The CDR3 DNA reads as TGCGCCAGCAGCCAAGATTATGGCATTGTCGCTGAAGCTTTCTTT.

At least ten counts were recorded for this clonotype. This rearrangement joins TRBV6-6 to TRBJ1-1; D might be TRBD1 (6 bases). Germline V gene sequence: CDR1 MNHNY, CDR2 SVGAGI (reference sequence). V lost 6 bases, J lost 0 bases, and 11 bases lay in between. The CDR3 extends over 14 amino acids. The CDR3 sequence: CASRRRDMNTEAFF. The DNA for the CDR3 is TGTGCCAGCAGGAGGAGGGACATGAACACTGAAGCTTTCTTT.

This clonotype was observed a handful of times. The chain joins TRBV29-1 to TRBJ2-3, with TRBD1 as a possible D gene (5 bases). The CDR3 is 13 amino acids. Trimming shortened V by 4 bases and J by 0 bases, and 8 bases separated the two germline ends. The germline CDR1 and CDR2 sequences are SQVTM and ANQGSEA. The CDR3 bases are TGCAGCGTTGCAAGGGGAAGCACAGATACGCAGTATTTT. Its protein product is CSVARGSTDTQYF.

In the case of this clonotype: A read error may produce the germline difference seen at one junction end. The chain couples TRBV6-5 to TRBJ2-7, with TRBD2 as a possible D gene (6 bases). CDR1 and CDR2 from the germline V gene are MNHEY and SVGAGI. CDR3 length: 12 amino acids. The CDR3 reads CTSSRIGGEQYF. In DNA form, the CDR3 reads TGTACCAGCAGTCGGATCGGGGGCGAGCAGTACTTC.

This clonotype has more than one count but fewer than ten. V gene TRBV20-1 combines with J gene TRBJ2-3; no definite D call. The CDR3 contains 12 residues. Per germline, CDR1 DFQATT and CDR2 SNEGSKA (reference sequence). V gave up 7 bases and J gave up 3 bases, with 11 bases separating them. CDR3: CSVDFTTDTQYF. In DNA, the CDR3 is TGCAGTGTCGACTTTACGACAGATACGCAGTATTTT.

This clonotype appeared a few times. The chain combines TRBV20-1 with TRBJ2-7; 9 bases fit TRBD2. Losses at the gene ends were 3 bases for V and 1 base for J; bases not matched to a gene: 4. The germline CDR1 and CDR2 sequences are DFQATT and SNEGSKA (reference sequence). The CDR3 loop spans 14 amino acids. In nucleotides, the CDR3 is TGCAGTGCTAGTCCGACTAGCGGTTCCTACGAGCAGTACTTC. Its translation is CSASPTSGSYEQYF.

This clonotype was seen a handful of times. CDR3: CASTLGTGVLYNSPLHF. The CDR3 DNA reads TGTGCCAGCACCCTGGGGACAGGGGTTCTCTATAATTCACCCCTCCACTTT. V is TRBV12-3 or TRBV12-4 and J is TRBJ1-6, with 10 positions matching TRBD1. The CDR3 extends over 17 amino acids. Trimming took 7 bases from V and 3 from J; bases not matched to a gene: 9.

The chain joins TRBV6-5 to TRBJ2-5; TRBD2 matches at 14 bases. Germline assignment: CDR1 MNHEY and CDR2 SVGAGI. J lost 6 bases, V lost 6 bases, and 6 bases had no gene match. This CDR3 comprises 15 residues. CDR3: CASSTGLAGAQTQYF. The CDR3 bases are TGTGCCAGCAGCACGGGACTAGCGGGAGCACAGACCCAGTACTTC.

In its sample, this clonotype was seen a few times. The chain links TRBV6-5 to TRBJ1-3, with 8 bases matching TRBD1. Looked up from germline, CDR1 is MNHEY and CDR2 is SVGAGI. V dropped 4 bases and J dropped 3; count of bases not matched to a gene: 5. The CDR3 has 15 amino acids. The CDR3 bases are TGTGCCAGCAGTTGGACGGACAGGGTTGGAAACACCATATATTTT. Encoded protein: CASSWTDRVGNTIYF.

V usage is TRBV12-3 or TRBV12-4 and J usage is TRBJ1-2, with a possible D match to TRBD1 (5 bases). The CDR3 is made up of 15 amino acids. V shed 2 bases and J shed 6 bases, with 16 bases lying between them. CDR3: CASSLSVDTFNGYTF. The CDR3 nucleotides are TGTGCCAGCAGTTTATCCGTGGACACTTTCAATGGCTACACCTTC.

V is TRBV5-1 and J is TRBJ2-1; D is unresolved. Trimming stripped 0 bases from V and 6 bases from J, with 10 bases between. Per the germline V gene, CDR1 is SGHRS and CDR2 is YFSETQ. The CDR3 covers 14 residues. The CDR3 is CASSLEPIANEQFF. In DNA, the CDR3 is TGCGCCAGCAGCTTGGAACCTATAGCCAATGAGCAGTTCTTC.

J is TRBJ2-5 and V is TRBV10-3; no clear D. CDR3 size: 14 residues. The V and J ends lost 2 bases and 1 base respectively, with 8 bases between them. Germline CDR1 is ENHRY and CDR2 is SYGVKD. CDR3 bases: TGTGCCATCAGTGAGGGCCCGCGCCAAGAGACCCAGTACTTC. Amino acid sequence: CAISEGPRQETQYF.

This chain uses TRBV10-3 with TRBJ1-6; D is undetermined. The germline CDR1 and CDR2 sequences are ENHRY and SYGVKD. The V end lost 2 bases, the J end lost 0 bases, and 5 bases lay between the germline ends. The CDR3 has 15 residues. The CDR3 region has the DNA TGTGCCATCAGTGAGCGGGGCTCCTATAATTCACCCCTCCACTTT. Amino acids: CAISERGSYNSPLHF.

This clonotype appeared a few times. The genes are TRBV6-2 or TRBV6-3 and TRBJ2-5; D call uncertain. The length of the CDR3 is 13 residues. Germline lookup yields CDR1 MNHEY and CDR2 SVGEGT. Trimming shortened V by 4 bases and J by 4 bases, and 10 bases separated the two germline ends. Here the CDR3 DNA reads TGTGCCAGCAGTTTGCAGGTAGGAGAGACCCAGTACTTC. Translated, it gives CASSLQVGETQYF.

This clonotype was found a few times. CDR3 sequence (DNA): TGTGCCAGCAGTGATGCAGTCAATGAGCAGTTCTTC. Translated: CASSDAVNEQFF. The chain links TRBV6-5 to TRBJ2-1, with no clear D. CDR3 size: 12 residues. Trimming took off 5 bases at V and 6 bases at J, with 8 bases between the two ends. Looked up from germline, CDR1 is MNHEY and CDR2 is SVGAGI.

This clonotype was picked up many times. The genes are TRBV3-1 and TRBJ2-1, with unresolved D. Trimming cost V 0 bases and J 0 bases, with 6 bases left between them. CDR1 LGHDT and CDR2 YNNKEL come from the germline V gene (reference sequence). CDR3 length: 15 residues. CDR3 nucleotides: TGTGCCAGCAGCCAAGATTCGGCCTCCTACAATGAGCAGTTCTTC. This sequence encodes CASSQDSASYNEQFF.